These T cell receptor beta chains were read from a single sample in a study of CD8+ T cells in alopecia areata. Method: immunoSEQ multiplex PCR; TCRdb's copy keeps in-frame clones and lacks some. The data contain about 200,000 clones, about 61% of them singletons. The sample consisted of CD8+ T cells sorted from blood. The receptors were sampled from a human donor in good health. Each CDR3 is given without its conserved first and last residue. A D gene is named only where the DNA matches it firmly.

D: TRBD1
V: TRBV7-9
J: TRBJ2-3
CDR3: ASSLPPTGSEDTQY

D: TRBD2
V: TRBV13
J: TRBJ2-3
CDR3: ASSPSSGGASTDTQY

D: -
V: TRBV5-6
J: TRBJ2-1
CDR3: ASSTLGNEQF

D: -
V: TRBV29-1
J: TRBJ1-1
CDR3: SVVDPGKNTEAF

D: -
V: TRBV13
J: TRBJ2-5
CDR3: ASSLGGALLETQY

D: -
V: TRBV5-6
J: TRBJ2-2
CDR3: ASSLGHTNTGELF

D: TRBD1
V: TRBV5-6
J: TRBJ2-1
CDR3: ASSTGQGENEQF

D: -
V: TRBV30
J: TRBJ1-1
CDR3: AWRDNTEAF

D: -
V: TRBV7-9
J: TRBJ2-4
CDR3: ASSAGETPDIQY

D: -
V: TRBV6-1
J: TRBJ1-5
CDR3: ASIEYWRDQPQH

D: TRBD1
V: TRBV4-1
J: TRBJ1-1
CDR3: ASNQGQENTEAF

D: -
V: TRBV27
J: TRBJ2-7
CDR3: ASSPSRVHEQY

D: -
V: TRBV6-1
J: TRBJ2-5
CDR3: ASSDAHRAYQETQY

D: TRBD2
V: TRBV13
J: TRBJ2-5
CDR3: ASSPGTSGPPGIQY

D: TRBD1
V: TRBV29-1
J: TRBJ1-1
CDR3: SVWDRGTEAF

D: -
V: TRBV4-1
J: TRBJ2-4
CDR3: ASSQATQLDLN

D: -
V: TRBV7-9
J: TRBJ1-6
CDR3: ASSLAQQVYNSPLH

D: -
V: TRBV6-5
J: TRBJ1-1
CDR3: ASSYSQGMNTEAF

D: -
V: TRBV2
J: TRBJ2-2
CDR3: ASSRTANTGELF

D: -
V: TRBV4-1
J: TRBJ2-7
CDR3: ASSSRQSGGEQY

D: TRBD2
V: TRBV27
J: TRBJ2-7
CDR3: ASSPGGSFYEQY

D: -
V: TRBV4-1
J: TRBJ1-2
CDR3: ASSQEYEQIYGYT

D: -
V: TRBV18
J: TRBJ2-3
CDR3: ASSPSAGLTTDTQY

D: -
V: TRBV11-2
J: TRBJ1-1
CDR3: ASSLVGGSEAF

D: -
V: TRBV25-1
J: TRBJ2-5
CDR3: ASSRGYQETQY

D: -
V: TRBV2
J: TRBJ2-7
CDR3: ACGRSSYEQY

D: -
V: TRBV28
J: TRBJ2-7
CDR3: ASGTGTAYEQY